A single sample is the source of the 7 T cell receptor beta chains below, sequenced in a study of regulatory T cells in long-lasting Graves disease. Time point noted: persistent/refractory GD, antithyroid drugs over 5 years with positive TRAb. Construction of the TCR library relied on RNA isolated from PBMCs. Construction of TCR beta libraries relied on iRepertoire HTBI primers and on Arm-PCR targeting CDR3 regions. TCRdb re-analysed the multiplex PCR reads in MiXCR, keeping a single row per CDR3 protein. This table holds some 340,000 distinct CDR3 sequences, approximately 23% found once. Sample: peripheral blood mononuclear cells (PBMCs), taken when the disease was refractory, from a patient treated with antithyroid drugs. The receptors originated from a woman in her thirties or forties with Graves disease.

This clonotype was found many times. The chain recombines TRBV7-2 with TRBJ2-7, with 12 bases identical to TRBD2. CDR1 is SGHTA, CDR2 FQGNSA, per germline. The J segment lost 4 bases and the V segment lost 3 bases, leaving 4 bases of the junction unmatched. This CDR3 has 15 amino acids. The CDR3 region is CASSFASGREYEQYF. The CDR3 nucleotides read TGTGCCAGCAGCTTCGCTAGCGGGAGGGAATACGAGCAGTACTTC.

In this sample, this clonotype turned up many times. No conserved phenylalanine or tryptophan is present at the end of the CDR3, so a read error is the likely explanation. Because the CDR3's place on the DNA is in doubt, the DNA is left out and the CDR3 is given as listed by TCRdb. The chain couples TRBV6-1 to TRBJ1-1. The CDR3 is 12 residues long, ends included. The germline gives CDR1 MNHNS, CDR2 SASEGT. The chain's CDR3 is CASSEADGSQPL.

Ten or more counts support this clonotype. The CDR3 DNA reads as TGTGCCAGCAGCCAAAAGACAGAGAACACTGAAGCTTTCTTT. This gives the protein CASSQKTENTEAFF. The chain has TRBV13 and TRBJ1-1, with a possible D match to TRBD1 (5 bases). CDR3 size: 14 residues. Trimming took off 5 bases at V and 1 base at J, with 11 bases between the two ends. Germline V lookup: CDR1 PRHDT, CDR2 FYEKMQ (reference sequence).

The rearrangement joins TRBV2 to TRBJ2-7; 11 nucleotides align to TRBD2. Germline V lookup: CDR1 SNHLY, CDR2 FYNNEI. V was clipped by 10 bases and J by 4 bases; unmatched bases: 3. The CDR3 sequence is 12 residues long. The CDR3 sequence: CAMLAGGYEQYF. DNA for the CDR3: TGTGCCATGTTAGCGGGAGGGTACGAGCAGTACTTC.

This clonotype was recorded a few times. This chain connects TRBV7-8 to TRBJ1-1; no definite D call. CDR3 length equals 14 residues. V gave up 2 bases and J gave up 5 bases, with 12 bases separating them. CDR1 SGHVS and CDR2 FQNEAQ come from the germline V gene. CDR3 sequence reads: CASSLKRITTEAFF. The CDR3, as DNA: TGTGCCAGCAGCTTAAAAAGAATAACGACTGAAGCTTTCTTT.

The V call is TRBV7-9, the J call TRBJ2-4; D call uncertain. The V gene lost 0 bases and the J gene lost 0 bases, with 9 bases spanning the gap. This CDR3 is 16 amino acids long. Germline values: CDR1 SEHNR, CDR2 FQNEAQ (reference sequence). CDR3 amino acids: CASSLAVSLAKNIQYF. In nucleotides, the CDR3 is TGTGCCAGCAGCTTAGCGGTCTCCCTAGCCAAAAACATTCAGTACTTC.

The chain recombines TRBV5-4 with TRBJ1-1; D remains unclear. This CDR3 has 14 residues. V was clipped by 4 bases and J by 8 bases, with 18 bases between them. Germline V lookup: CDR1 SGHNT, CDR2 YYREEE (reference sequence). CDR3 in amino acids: CASSRNLNAAEAFF. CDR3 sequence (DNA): TGTGCCAGCAGCCGGAACCTGAACGCCGCGGAAGCTTTCTTT.